This passage covers 13 T cell receptor beta chains from one sample sequenced in a study of T cells in Graves' hyperthyroidism and ophthalmopathy. Amplified TCR beta CDR3 regions derived from RNA transcripts. During a first-round RT-PCR of the TCR CDR3, the HTBI primer set was used. TCRdb recomputed calls from the multiplex PCR reads with MiXCR, one row per CDR3 protein. Here the sample spans 500,000 to 600,000 distinct CDR3 sequences, roughly 21% being singletons. The sequenced sample consisted of blood. The source of these receptors is a man between 35 and 55 years old with Graves' ophthalmopathy.

The table lists this clonotype with many counts. The rearrangement joins TRBV3-1 to TRBJ2-5; TRBD2 matches 8 bases. Trimming took 0 bases from V and 5 from J; bases not matched to a gene: 5. Per the germline V gene, CDR1 is LGHDT and CDR2 is YNNKEL (reference sequence). The CDR3 is 15 residues long. CDR3: CASSQDPGGSETQYF. Here the CDR3 DNA reads TGTGCCAGCAGCCAAGATCCGGGGGGGTCGGAGACCCAGTACTTC.

The J gene is TRBJ2-2, the V gene TRBV7-2; no reliable D call. The ends were cut back, 3 bases at V and 8 bases at J, with 7 bases in the middle. The CDR3 covers 12 residues. Germline loops: CDR1 SGHTA, CDR2 FQGNSA. The CDR3 is CASSFYVGELFF. Written as DNA, the CDR3 is TGTGCCAGCAGCTTTTACGTAGGGGAGCTGTTTTTT.

In this sample, this clonotype turned up a few times. The chain couples TRBV12-3 or TRBV12-4 to TRBJ2-2, with D unresolved. The V and J ends lost 3 bases and 6 bases respectively, with 11 bases between them. This CDR3 is built from 14 residues. The CDR3 reads CASSFLRRSGELFF. The CDR3 bases are TGTGCCAGCAGTTTTCTCAGGCGCTCCGGGGAGCTGTTTTTT.

In this sample, this clonotype turned up many times. The V call is TRBV28, the J call TRBJ2-1, with D possibly being TRBD2 (5 bases). The CDR3 totals 15 residues. Trimming removed 5 bases at V and 0 bases at J, with 11 bases between. Germline-derived CDR1 and CDR2 are MDHEN and SYDVKM. The CDR3 nucleotides are TGTGCCAGCAGTAGACTACAAGGCTCCTACAATGAGCAGTTCTTC. This sequence encodes CASSRLQGSYNEQFF.

This clonotype was observed a few times. The chain links TRBV7-9 to TRBJ2-5; a weak D match, TRBD1 (6 bases). Trimming took off 1 base at V and 9 bases at J, with 18 bases between the two ends. The CDR3 has 15 residues. Germline CDR1 and CDR2: SEHNR and FQNEAQ (reference sequence). The CDR3 region is CASSLGDTDFRAQYF. For the CDR3, the DNA is TGTGCCAGCAGCTTAGGGGACACGGACTTTCGGGCCCAGTACTTC.

This clonotype has a handful of counts. The chain employs TRBV3-2 and TRBJ2-7; the D call of TRBD1 is as the table states it, not checked on the DNA. TRBV3-2 is deemed a pseudogene. CDR3 length equals 15 residues. The CDR3 DNA reads as TGTGCCAGCAGCCCACACGGAGGGGGCAGCGACGAGCAGTACTTC. Its protein product is CASSPHGGGSDEQYF.

This clonotype was recorded many times. The chain uses TRBV7-9 and TRBJ2-7, with 8 bases identical to TRBD1. Germline V gene sequence: CDR1 SEHNR, CDR2 FQNEAQ (reference sequence). The V gene end was trimmed by 4 bases and the J gene end by 3 bases; junction bases not matched to a gene: 5. This CDR3 has 14 residues. Here the CDR3 reads CASSSGQVGYEQYF. The CDR3 nucleotides read TGTGCCAGCAGCTCGGGACAGGTTGGCTACGAGCAGTACTTC.

V usage is TRBV20-1 and J usage is TRBJ1-3; the D is unclear. The CDR3 is 15 amino acids. Trimming pared 3 bases from V and 0 bases from J, leaving 12 bases between. The germline V gene has CDR1 DFQATT and CDR2 SNEGSKA (reference sequence). Here the CDR3 reads CSARGDGSSGNTIYF. Written as DNA, the CDR3 is TGCAGTGCTAGGGGCGACGGATCCTCTGGAAACACCATATATTTT.

This clonotype occurred a few times. The chain combines TRBV7-2 with TRBJ1-2, with D maybe TRBD1 (5 bases). The CDR3 sequence is 14 residues long. V was cut by 5 bases and J by 5 bases, with 15 bases left in between. Germline lookup yields CDR1 SGHTA and CDR2 FQGNSA. CDR3 sequence reads: CASSPARATYGYTF. DNA for the CDR3: TGTGCCAGCAGCCCCGCCAGGGCGACTTATGGCTACACCTTC. The entire variable domain, with the rest obtained from reference TRBV7-2 and TRBJ1-2, is as follows: GAGVSQSPSNKVTEKGKDVELRCDPISGHTALYWYRQSLGQGLEFLIYFQGNSAPDKSGLPSDRFSAERTGGSVSTLTIQRTQQEDSAVYLCASSPARATYGYTFGSGTRLTVV.

The V and J genes are TRBV18 and TRBJ2-3; TRBD2 is a possible D gene (7 bases). Germline V gene lookup returns CDR1 KGHSH and CDR2 LQKENI. The CDR3 is 13 amino acids. The V gene lost 6 bases and the J gene lost 7 bases, with 14 bases spanning the gap. This chain's CDR3 is CASSKDGGHTQYF. CDR3 DNA sequence: TGTGCCAGCTCCAAAGACGGGGGGCATACGCAGTATTTT.

In its sample, this clonotype was seen a few times. The chain couples TRBV6-2 or TRBV6-3 to TRBJ1-2, with D perhaps TRBD1 (5 bases). Germline V gives CDR1 MNHEY, CDR2 SVGEGT. The ends were cut back, 6 bases at V and 0 bases at J, with 8 bases in the middle. This CDR3 has 13 residues. CDR3 bases: TGTGCCAGCAGAAGGGACTCTAACTATGGCTACACCTTC. Translated: CASRRDSNYGYTF.

The rearrangement joins TRBV12-5 to TRBJ2-5; D is perhaps TRBD2 (5 bases). Looked up from germline, CDR1 is LGHNT and CDR2 is FRNRAP. V was clipped by 7 bases and J by 10 bases, with 19 bases between them. This CDR3 comprises 13 residues. The CDR3 region has the DNA TGTGCTAGTGCCCTGGAGGCAAGACGAGACCAGTACTTC. Amino acid sequence: CASALEARRDQYF.

V gene TRBV29-1 combines with J gene TRBJ1-5, with 8 bases that match TRBD1. This CDR3 comprises 13 residues. Germline V gene sequence: CDR1 SQVTM, CDR2 ANQGSEA. J lost 5 bases, V lost 4 bases, and 4 bases had no gene match. The CDR3, as DNA: TGCAGCGTTGGGGCAGGGGGCGATCAGCCCCAGCATTTT. This encodes CSVGAGGDQPQHF.